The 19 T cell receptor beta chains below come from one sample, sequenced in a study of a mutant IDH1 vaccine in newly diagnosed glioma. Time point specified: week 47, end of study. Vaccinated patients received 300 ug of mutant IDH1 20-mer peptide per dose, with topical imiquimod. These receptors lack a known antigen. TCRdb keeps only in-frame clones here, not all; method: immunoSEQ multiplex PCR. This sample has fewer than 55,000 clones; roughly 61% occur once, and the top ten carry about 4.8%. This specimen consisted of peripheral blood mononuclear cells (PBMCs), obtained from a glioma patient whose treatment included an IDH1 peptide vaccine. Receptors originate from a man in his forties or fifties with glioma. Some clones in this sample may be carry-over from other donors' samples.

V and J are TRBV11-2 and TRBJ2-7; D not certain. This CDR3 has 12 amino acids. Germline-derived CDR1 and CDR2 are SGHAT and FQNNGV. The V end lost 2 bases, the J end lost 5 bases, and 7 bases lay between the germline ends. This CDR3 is CASSLKGNEQYF. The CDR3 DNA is TGTGCCAGCAGCTTAAAAGGGAACGAGCAGTACTTC.

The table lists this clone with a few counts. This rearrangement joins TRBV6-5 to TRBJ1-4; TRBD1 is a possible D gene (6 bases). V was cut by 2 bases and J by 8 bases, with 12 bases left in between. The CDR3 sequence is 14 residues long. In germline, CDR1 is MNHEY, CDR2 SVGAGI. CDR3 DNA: TGTGCCAGCAGTTACGGGGGGCTGGGAGAAAAACTGTTTTTT. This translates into CASSYGGLGEKLFF.

In nucleotides, the CDR3 is TGTGCCAGCAGCCCCTCTTCGGGGGACTACGAGCAGTACTTC. Its protein product is CASSPSSGDYEQYF. The V and J genes are TRBV7-9 and TRBJ2-7; D is perhaps TRBD2 (6 bases). V lost 5 bases to trimming and J lost 3 bases, with 14 bases between them. There are 14 residues in the CDR3. CDR1 is SEHNR, CDR2 FQNEAQ, per germline (reference sequence).

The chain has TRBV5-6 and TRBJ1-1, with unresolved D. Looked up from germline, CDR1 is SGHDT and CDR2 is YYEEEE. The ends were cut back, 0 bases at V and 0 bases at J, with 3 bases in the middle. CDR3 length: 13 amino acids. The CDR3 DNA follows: TGTGCCAGCAGCTTGGTAATGAACACTGAAGCTTTCTTT. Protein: CASSLVMNTEAFF. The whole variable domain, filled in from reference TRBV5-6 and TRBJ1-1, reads DAGVTQSPTHLIKTRGQQVTLRCSPKSGHDTVSWYQQALGQGPQFIFQYYEEEERQRGNFPDRFSGHQFPNYSSELNVNALLLGDSALYLCASSLVMNTEAFFGQGTRLTVV.

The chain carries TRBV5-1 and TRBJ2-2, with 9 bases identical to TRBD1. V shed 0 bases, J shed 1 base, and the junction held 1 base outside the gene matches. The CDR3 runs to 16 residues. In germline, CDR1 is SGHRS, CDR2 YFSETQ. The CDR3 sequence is CASSLVDRGNTGELFF. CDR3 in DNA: TGCGCCAGCAGCTTGGTGGACAGGGGGAACACCGGGGAGCTGTTTTTT.

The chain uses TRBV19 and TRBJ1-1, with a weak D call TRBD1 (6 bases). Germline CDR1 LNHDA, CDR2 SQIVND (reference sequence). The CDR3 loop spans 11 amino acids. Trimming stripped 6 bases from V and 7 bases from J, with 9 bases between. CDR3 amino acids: CASSNRVEAFF. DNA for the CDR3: TGTGCCAGTAGCAACAGGGTTGAAGCTTTCTTT.

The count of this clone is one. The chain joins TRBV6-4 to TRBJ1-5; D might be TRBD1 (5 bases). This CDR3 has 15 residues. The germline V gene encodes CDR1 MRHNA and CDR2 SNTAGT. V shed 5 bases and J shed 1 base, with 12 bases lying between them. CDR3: CASSSRGGSNQPQHF. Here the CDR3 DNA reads TGTGCCAGCAGTAGTAGGGGTGGGAGCAATCAGCCCCAGCATTTT.

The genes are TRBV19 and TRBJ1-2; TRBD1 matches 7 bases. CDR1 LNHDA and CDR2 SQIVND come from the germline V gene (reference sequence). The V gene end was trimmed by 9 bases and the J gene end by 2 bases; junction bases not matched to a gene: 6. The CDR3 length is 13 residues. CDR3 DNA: TGTGCCAGCAGGGGGGGCCCGAACTATGGCTACACCTTC. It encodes CASRGGPNYGYTF.

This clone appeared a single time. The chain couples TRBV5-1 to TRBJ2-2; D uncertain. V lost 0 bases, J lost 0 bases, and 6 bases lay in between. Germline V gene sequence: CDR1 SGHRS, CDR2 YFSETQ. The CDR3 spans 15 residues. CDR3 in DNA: TGCGCCAGCAGCTTGGTGTTCGCGAACACCGGGGAGCTGTTTTTT. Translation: CASSLVFANTGELFF.

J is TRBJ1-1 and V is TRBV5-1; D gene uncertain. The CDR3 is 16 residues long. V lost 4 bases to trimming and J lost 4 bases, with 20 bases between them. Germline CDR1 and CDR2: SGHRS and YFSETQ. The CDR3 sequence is CASSLNWGSSATEAFF. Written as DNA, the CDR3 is TGCGCCAGCAGCCTGAATTGGGGTTCCTCGGCCACTGAAGCTTTCTTT. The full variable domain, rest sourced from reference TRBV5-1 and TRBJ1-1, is KAGVTQTPRYLIKTRGQQVTLSCSPISGHRSVSWYQQTPGQGLQFLFEYFSETQRNKGNFPGRFSGRQFSNSRSEMNVSTLELGDSALYLCASSLNWGSSATEAFFGQGTRLTVV.

The CDR3 DNA sequence: TGTGCCAGCAGCTTATTTGGTAGGAGGGAGAAAGGAGATACGCAGTATTTT. Translating it yields CASSLFGRREKGDTQYF. The V gene is TRBV7-9, the J gene TRBJ2-3; tentative D call: TRBD2 (6 bases). CDR3 length equals 17 residues. The germline CDR1 and CDR2 sequences are SEHNR and FQNEAQ (reference sequence). Trimming pared 2 bases from V and 5 bases from J, leaving 20 bases between.

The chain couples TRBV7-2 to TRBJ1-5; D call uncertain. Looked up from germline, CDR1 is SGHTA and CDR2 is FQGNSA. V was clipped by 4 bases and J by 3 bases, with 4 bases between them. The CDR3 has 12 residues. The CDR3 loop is CASSWANQPQHF. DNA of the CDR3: TGTGCCAGCAGCTGGGCCAATCAGCCCCAGCATTTT.

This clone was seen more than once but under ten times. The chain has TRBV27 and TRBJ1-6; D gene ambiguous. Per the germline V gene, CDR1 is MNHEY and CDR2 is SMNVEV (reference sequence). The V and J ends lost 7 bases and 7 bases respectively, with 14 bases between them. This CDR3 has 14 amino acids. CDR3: CASTLDTTNSPLHF. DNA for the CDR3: TGTGCCAGCACCCTAGACACCACAAATTCACCCCTCCACTTT.

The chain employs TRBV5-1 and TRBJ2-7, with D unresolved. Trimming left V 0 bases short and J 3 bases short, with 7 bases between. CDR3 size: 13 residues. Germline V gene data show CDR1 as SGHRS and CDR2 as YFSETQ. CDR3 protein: CASSLELFYEQYF. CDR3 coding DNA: TGCGCCAGCAGCTTGGAACTATTCTACGAGCAGTACTTC.

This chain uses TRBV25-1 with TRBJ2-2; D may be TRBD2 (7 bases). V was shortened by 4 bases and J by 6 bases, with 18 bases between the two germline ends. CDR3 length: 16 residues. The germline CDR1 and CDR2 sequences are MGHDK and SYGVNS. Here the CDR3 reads CASSGGGEGEPGELFF. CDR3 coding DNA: TGTGCCAGCAGTGGCGGGGGAGAGGGGGAGCCCGGGGAGCTGTTTTTT.

The DNA of the CDR3 is TGTGCCAGCAGTTATGACAGGGTGAGGCCCCAGCATTTT. This encodes CASSYDRVRPQHF. The rearrangement joins TRBV6-1 to TRBJ1-5; 7 bases line up with TRBD1. From germline, CDR1 is MNHNS and CDR2 SASEGT. V dropped 5 bases and J dropped 9; count of bases not matched to a gene: 7. The CDR3 sequence is 13 residues long.

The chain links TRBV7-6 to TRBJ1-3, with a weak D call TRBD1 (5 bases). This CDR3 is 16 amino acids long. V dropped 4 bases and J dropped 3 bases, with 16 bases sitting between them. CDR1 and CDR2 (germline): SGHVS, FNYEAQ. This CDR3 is CASSSSLGTGGNTIYF. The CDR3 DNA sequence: TGTGCCAGCAGCTCCTCACTCGGGACGGGTGGAAACACCATATATTTT.

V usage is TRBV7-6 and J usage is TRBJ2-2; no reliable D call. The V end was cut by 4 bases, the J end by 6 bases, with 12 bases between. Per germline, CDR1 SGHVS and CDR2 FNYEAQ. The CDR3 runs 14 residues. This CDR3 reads CASSSASQAGELFF. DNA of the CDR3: TGTGCCAGCAGCTCCGCCAGCCAGGCCGGGGAGCTGTTTTTT.

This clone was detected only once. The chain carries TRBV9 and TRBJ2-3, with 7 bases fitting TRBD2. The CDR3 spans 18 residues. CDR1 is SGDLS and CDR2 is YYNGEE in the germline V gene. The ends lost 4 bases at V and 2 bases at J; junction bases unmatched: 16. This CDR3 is CASSPPAGVRADTDTQYF. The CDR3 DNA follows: TGTGCCAGCAGCCCCCCTGCGGGGGTGCGGGCGGACACAGATACGCAGTATTTT.